This passage covers 23 T cell receptor beta chains from one sample sequenced in a study of tissue T cells after allogeneic stem cell transplantation. Sequenced by immunoSEQ multiplex PCR; TCRdb stores in-frame clones only, minus some. This repertoire shows 45,000 to 50,000 clones, roughly 73% found once; its top ten account for about 0.7%. The specimen was sorted cells pooled from one or two spleens. The receptor source for this set is a pool of C57BL/6 mice in good health.

Comments on this clone: Mouse gene names and germline throughout. The missing CDR3 end, 1 residue past where the read stops, is filled in from the germline J gene. This chain joins TRBV24 and TRBJ2-1, with 10 nucleotides matching TRBD2. Trimming cost V 3 bases and J 3 bases; bases outside gene matches: 2. Germline V gene sequence: CDR1 KGHTA, CDR2 FRNEEI. The CDR3 loop spans 15 amino acids. The CDR3 bases that were read are TGTGCCAGCAGTCTAAGGGACTGGGGCTATGCTGAGCAGTTC. It yields the protein CASSLRDWGYAEQF. The whole CDR3 reads CASSLRDWGYAEQFF.

Concerning this clone itself: Gene names and germline refer to mouse. The read terminates 1 residue before the CDR3 end, so the remaining end is supplied by the germline J gene. This chain uses TRBV5 with TRBJ2-3; D perhaps matches TRBD2 (7 bases). Looked up from germline, CDR1 is LGHNA and CDR2 is YNLKQL (reference sequence). V lost 4 bases and J lost 0, with 8 bases in between. The CDR3 sequence is 14 residues long. The CDR3 DNA, read in part, is TGTGCCAGCAGCCGGGGGGCTAGTGCAGAAACGCTGTAT. As protein: CASSRGASAETLY. The whole CDR3 protein reads CASSRGASAETLYF.

Details on this clone: The listed genes are named as in mouse. The CDR3 is cut off 1 residue early in the read; its end comes from the germline J gene. This chain connects TRBV15 to TRBJ1-1; no clear D gene. CDR1 and CDR2 from the germline V gene are SGHND and FRSKSL. V shed 6 bases and J shed 1 base, with 3 bases lying between them. This CDR3 is 11 amino acids long. Incomplete CDR3 DNA: TGTGCCAGCAGACAAAACACAGAAGTCTTC. Residues: CASRQNTEVF. In full, the CDR3 reads CASRQNTEVFF.

As concerns this clone: All gene names here are mouse names. The read finishes 1 residue shy of the CDR3 end, and the germline J gene is used to complete it. This chain joins TRBV13-1 and TRBJ1-1; D not certain. Trimming took off 0 bases at V and 7 bases at J, with 7 bases between the two ends. Looked up from germline, CDR1 is NSHNY and CDR2 is SYGAGN. This CDR3 spans 12 amino acids. CDR3 bases read: TGTGCCAGCAGTGATGCCGGGGAAGAAGTCTTC. Protein sequence: CASSDAGEEVF. The whole CDR3 reads CASSDAGEEVFF.

On this clone itself: Genes here carry mouse names. The read ends 1 residue early relative to the CDR3; the germline J gene fills the gap. The sample contains more than one DNA sequence encoding this CDR3. This chain joins TRBV5 and TRBJ2-4; 8 bases are a match to TRBD2. Germline loops: CDR1 LGHNA, CDR2 YNLKQL (reference sequence). Trimming cost V 0 bases and J 2 bases; bases outside gene matches: 1. This CDR3 is built from 15 residues. CDR3 protein: CASSQDWGDQNTLYF. The part of the CDR3 DNA that was read is TGTGCCAGCAGCCAAGACTGGGGGGATCAAAACACCTTGTAC.

Concerning this clone: The gene names here belong to mouse. Coverage ceases 1 residue before the CDR3 finishes, and the germline J gene fills in the end. The chain combines TRBV24 with TRBJ1-4; 9 bases line up with TRBD1. Germline CDR1 and CDR2: KGHTA and FRNEEI. V dropped 3 bases and J dropped 6; count of bases not matched to a gene: 2. The CDR3 spans 14 residues. Here the CDR3 reads CASSLTGGHERLFF. The covered CDR3 bases are TGTGCCAGCAGTCTTACAGGGGGCCACGAAAGATTATTT.

In regard to this clone: Genes and germline are mouse. The read falls 1 residue short of the CDR3 end, and the missing part is taken from the germline J gene. This chain connects TRBV5 to TRBJ2-5; a weak D match, TRBD2 (5 bases). The germline CDR1 and CDR2 sequences are LGHNA and YNLKQL (reference sequence). This CDR3 has 14 residues. V was clipped by 4 bases and J by 2 bases, with 10 bases between them. CDR3 sequence reads: CASSPSGVQDTQYF. The part of the CDR3 DNA that was read is TGTGCCAGCAGCCCCAGTGGGGTCCAAGACACCCAGTAC.

This clone was found a few times. Gene names follow the mouse nomenclature. The sequence runs out 1 residue before the end of the CDR3; the remainder is reconstructed from the germline J gene. This chain joins TRBV16 and TRBJ2-7; 10 nucleotides match TRBD1. Trimming cost V 5 bases and J 4 bases; bases outside gene matches: 5. Germline values: CDR1 SGHSA, CDR2 FRNQAP. This CDR3 has 14 amino acids. The CDR3 sequence is CASSTRQGAYEQYF. CDR3 bases read: TGTGCAAGCAGCACTCGACAGGGGGCGTATGAACAGTAC.

For this clone: The junction does not match germline at one end; this may be a read error. Germline and genes: mouse. The read halts 1 residue ahead of the CDR3 end, with the missing end drawn from the germline J gene. The same CDR3 is also encoded by other DNA sequences in this sample. The chain couples TRBV4 to TRBJ1-5; D gene uncertain. The CDR3 is made up of 15 amino acids. Looked up from germline, CDR1 is LGHDT and CDR2 is YNNKQL (reference sequence). CDR3 DNA, as far as it was read: TGTGCCAGCAGCGCCCACAAAGATAACAACCAGGCCCCGCTT. Its translation: CASSAHKDNNQAPL. The CDR3 reads in full as CASSAHKDNNQAPLF.

Of note for this clone: Mouse germline and gene names are used. The CDR3 end is not reached by the read, which stops 1 residue before it; the germline J gene fills it in. This chain uses TRBV13-1 with TRBJ2-7; D is undetermined. In germline, CDR1 is NSHNY, CDR2 SYGAGN. The length of the CDR3 is 13 residues. The V gene lost 2 bases and the J gene lost 1 base, with 7 bases spanning the gap. The part of the CDR3 DNA that was read is TGTGCCAGCAGTGAAAGGGCATCCTATGAACAGTAC. Encoded protein: CASSERASYEQY. In full, the CDR3 reads CASSERASYEQYF.

This clone was picked up a small number of times. Mouse gene names apply. Read coverage stops 1 residue before the CDR3 terminus; the germline J gene supplies the remainder. This chain uses TRBV2 with TRBJ2-7, with 7 bases fitting TRBD1. CDR1 is LGHNA and CDR2 is YSYQKL in the germline V gene. V lost 0 bases, J lost 7 bases, and 6 bases stayed unmatched. The CDR3 loop spans 14 amino acids. The CDR3: CASSQETGSWEQYF. CDR3 DNA, as far as it was read: TGTGCCAGCAGCCAAGAGACAGGGAGTTGGGAACAGTAC.

Note on this clone: Genes here carry mouse names. The missing CDR3 end, 1 residue past where the read stops, is filled in from the germline J gene. The chain joins TRBV13-3 to TRBJ2-5, with D possibly matching TRBD2 (7 bases). The CDR3 contains 13 residues. V was shortened by 3 bases and J by 6 bases, with 11 bases between the two germline ends. Per the germline V gene, CDR1 is NNHDY and CDR2 is SYVADS. CDR3 DNA (partial): TGTGCCAGCAGTGCTGGGGGCCGGGACACCCAGTAC. Residues: CASSAGGRDTQY. The complete CDR3 sequence is CASSAGGRDTQYF.

Of note for this clone: Each gene name is a mouse one. The sequence runs out 1 residue before the end of the CDR3; the remainder is reconstructed from the germline J gene. This chain joins TRBV15 and TRBJ2-7; TRBD2 matches at 12 bases. V lost 5 bases, J lost 0 bases, and 2 bases stayed unmatched. This CDR3 comprises 15 residues. Germline V CDR1 and CDR2: SGHND, FRSKSL. CDR3 bases read: TGTGCCAGCAGTCCGGGACTGGGGGGCTCCTATGAACAGTAC. The encoded protein is CASSPGLGGSYEQY. The entire CDR3 sequence reads CASSPGLGGSYEQYF.

This clone was recorded only once. Genes here carry mouse names. The read stops 1 residue short of the end of the CDR3; the missing end is completed from the germline J gene. The chain couples TRBV3 to TRBJ1-5; perhaps TRBD1 as D (5 bases). Germline V gene lookup returns CDR1 SNHLY and CDR2 FYNGKV (reference sequence). The V and J ends lost 1 base and 7 bases respectively, with 8 bases between them. CDR3 size: 13 residues. The CDR3 loop reads CASSLVQGQAPLF. Incomplete CDR3 DNA: TGTGCCAGCAGCTTAGTCCAGGGACAGGCTCCGCTT.

This clone showed up just a few times. Each gene name is a mouse one. The read is 1 residue too short to cover the CDR3 end, so that end is filled in from the germline J gene. The rearrangement uses TRBV23 and TRBJ2-7; the D segment call TRBD1 is taken from the table without a DNA check. Per the germline V gene, CDR1 is KGHTA and CDR2 is FQNQQP. The CDR3 spans 13 residues. The CDR3 protein is CSSSQQSSYEQYF. CDR3 DNA (partial): TGCTCCAGCAGTCAACAGAGCTCCTATGAACAGTAC.

Regarding this clone: All gene names here are mouse names. The read ends 1 residue early relative to the CDR3; the germline J gene fills the gap. This chain links TRBV26 with TRBJ2-7; D remains ambiguous. V gave up 4 bases and J gave up 4 bases, with 8 bases separating them. The length of the CDR3 is 12 residues. Germline V lookup: CDR1 KGHPV, CDR2 FQNQEV (reference sequence). The CDR3 DNA, read in part, is TGTGCCAGCAGTCCCGACATATATGAACAGTAC. This translates into CASSPDIYEQY. The whole CDR3 reads CASSPDIYEQYF.

Comment on this clone: Germline and genes here are mouse. Sequencing ends 1 residue short of the CDR3 end; the germline J gene provides the rest. The V call is TRBV19, the J call TRBJ2-5; 10 nucleotides match TRBD2. The ends lost 5 bases at V and 2 bases at J; junction bases unmatched: 5. Germline V gives CDR1 FNHDT, CDR2 SITEND (reference sequence). CDR3 length equals 15 residues. CDR3 DNA, as far as it was read: TGTGCCAGCAGCCCCCGACTGGGGGGCCAAGACACCCAGTAC. This encodes CASSPRLGGQDTQY. The CDR3 in full is CASSPRLGGQDTQYF.

The sample holds a few counts of this clone. All gene names here are mouse names. The read stops 1 residue short of the end of the CDR3; the missing end is completed from the germline J gene. The chain couples TRBV12-2 to TRBJ2-7; 8 bases match TRBD2. V lost 0 bases, J lost 4 bases, and 7 bases stayed unmatched. The CDR3 loop spans 15 amino acids. Germline-derived CDR1 and CDR2 are SGHLS and HYDKME. The part of the CDR3 DNA that was read is TGTGCCAGCTCTCTCGAAACTGGGGGACTTTATGAACAGTAC. Translation gives CASSLETGGLYEQY. The entire CDR3 protein reads CASSLETGGLYEQYF.

Of note for this clone: All gene names here are mouse names. The CDR3 end falls 1 residue outside the read, so it is completed with the germline J gene. Additional DNA sequences in this sample encode the identical CDR3. The V gene is TRBV12-1, the J gene TRBJ2-7; D tentatively fits TRBD1 or TRBD2 (5 bases each). Trimming removed 0 bases from V and 7 bases from J, with 9 bases in between. Germline V lookup: CDR1 SGHSN, CDR2 HYEKVE. The CDR3 is 12 amino acids. CDR3 DNA, as far as it was read: TGTGCCAGCTCTCTCGGGGGTGGAGAACAGTAC. Its translation is CASSLGGGEQY. The full-length CDR3 reads as CASSLGGGEQYF. Full variable domain (remainder filled in from reference TRBV12-1 and TRBJ2-7): DSGVVQSPRHIIKEKGGRSVLTCIPISGHSNVVWYQQTLGKELKFLIQHYEKVERDKGFLPSRFSVQQFDDYHSEMNMSALELEDSAMYFCASSLGGGEQYFGPGTRLTVL.

A remark on this clone: Each gene name is a mouse one. The sequenced CDR3 bases are TGTGCCAGCAGCCAAGAGGGCAGTAACTCCGACTACACC. Translating it yields CASSQEGSNSDYT. The CDR3 as a whole reads CASSQEGSNSDYTF. The chain employs TRBV2 and TRBJ1-2; D call uncertain. The read ends 1 residue before the CDR3 terminus; that terminus is restored from the germline J gene. Trimming cost V 0 bases and J 2 bases, with 7 bases left between them. From germline, CDR1 is LGHNA and CDR2 YSYQKL. The CDR3 spans 14 residues.

This clone turned up a few times. Gene names and germline refer to mouse. The missing CDR3 end, 1 residue past where the read stops, is filled in from the germline J gene. This chain links TRBV14 with TRBJ2-7; unclear D gene. Germline V gene lookup returns CDR1 SGHDT and CDR2 FRDEAV. Trimming removed 2 bases from V and 7 bases from J, with 10 bases in between. This CDR3 spans 12 amino acids. The chain's CDR3 is CASSLSSGEQYF. The sequenced CDR3 bases are TGTGCCAGCAGTTTGTCATCAGGCGAACAGTAC.

Notes on this clone: The listed genes are named as in mouse. The observed sequence ends 1 residue before the CDR3 terminus, with the missing tail filled in from the germline J gene. V usage is TRBV14 and J usage is TRBJ1-1; no firm D call. Trimming cost V 2 bases and J 1 base, with 0 bases left between them. Germline CDR1 is SGHDT and CDR2 is FRDEAV. The length of the CDR3 is 11 residues. CDR3 residues: CASSLNTEVFF. The sequenced part of the CDR3 DNA is TGTGCCAGCAGTTTAAACACAGAAGTCTTC. The complete variable domain, with remaining parts taken from reference TRBV14 and TRBJ1-1, reads EAGVTQSPRYAVLQEGQAVSFWCDPISGHDTLYWYQQPRDQGPQLLVYFRDEAVIDNSQLPSDRFSAVRPKGTNSTLKIQSAKQGDTATYLCASSLNTEVFFGKGTRLTVV.

This clone appeared a single time. Gene names follow the mouse nomenclature. The DNA ends 1 residue before the CDR3 does, and the rest of the CDR3 is filled in from the germline J gene. This sequence joins TRBV4 and TRBJ2-1; the match to TRBD2 covers 8 bases. Germline trimming cut 4 bases from V and 3 bases from J; bases unmatched to any gene: 5. CDR1 is LGHDT and CDR2 is YNNKQL in the germline V gene (reference sequence). CDR3 length equals 15 residues. The chain's CDR3 is CASSFLGGFYAEQFF. CDR3 bases read: TGTGCCAGCAGCTTTCTGGGGGGATTCTATGCTGAGCAGTTC.